This T cell receptor (beta chain) was obtained from a study of blood T cell repertoires in COVID-19. Study-wide context: Samples of COVID-19 (acute and convalescent) were obtained from the United States, Italy and Spain.

The repertoire was sequenced with immunoSEQ multiplex PCR; TCRdb's copy has only in-frame clones and lacks some. The repertoire consists of more than 200,000 clones, with 86% occurring once and the leading ten covering about 9.4%. This CDR3 has 15 residues. From germline, CDR1 is SGHKS and CDR2 YYEKEE (reference sequence). V lost 0 bases to trimming and J lost 0 bases, with 6 bases between them. The sequenced material came from peripheral blood. The receptor was derived from a woman aged 50 to 65 with COVID-19, enrolled during active disease. J is TRBJ1-4 and V is TRBV5-5; the D is unclear. Here the CDR3 DNA reads TGTGCCAGCAGCTTGGGAGATGCAACTAATGAAAAACTGTTTTTT. Its protein is CASSLGDATNEKLFF. Using reference TRBV5-5 and TRBJ1-4 for the parts outside the CDR3, the full variable domain is DAGVTQSPTHLIKTRGQQVTLRCSPISGHKSVSWYQQVLGQGPQFIFQYYEKEERGRGNFPDRFSARQFPNYSSELNVNALLLGDSALYLCASSLGDATNEKLFFGSGTQLSVL.